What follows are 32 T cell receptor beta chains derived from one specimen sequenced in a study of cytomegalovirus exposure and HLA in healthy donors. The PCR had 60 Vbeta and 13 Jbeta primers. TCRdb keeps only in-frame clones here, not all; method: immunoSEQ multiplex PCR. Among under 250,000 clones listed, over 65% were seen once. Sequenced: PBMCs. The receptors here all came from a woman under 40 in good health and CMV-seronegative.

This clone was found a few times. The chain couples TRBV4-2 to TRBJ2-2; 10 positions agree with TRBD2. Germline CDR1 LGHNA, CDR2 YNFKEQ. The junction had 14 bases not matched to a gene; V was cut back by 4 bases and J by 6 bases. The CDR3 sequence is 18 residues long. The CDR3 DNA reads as TGTGCCAGCAGCCTCTATGGGGAGGCTAGCGGGAGAGCCGGGGAGCTGTTTTTT. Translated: CASSLYGEASGRAGELFF.

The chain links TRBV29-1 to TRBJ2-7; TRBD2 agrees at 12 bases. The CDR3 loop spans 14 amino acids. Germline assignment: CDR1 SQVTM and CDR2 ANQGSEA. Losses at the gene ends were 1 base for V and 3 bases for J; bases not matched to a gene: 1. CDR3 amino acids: CSVEGLAGDYEQYF. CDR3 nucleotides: TGCAGCGTTGAAGGACTAGCGGGAGACTACGAGCAGTACTTC.

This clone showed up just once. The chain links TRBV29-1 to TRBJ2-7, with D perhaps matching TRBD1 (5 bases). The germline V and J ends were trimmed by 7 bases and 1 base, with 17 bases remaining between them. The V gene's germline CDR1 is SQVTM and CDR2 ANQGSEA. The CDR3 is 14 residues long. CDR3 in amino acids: CSATPGPGSYEQYF. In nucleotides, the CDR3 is TGCAGCGCTACACCCGGGCCAGGGTCCTACGAGCAGTACTTC.

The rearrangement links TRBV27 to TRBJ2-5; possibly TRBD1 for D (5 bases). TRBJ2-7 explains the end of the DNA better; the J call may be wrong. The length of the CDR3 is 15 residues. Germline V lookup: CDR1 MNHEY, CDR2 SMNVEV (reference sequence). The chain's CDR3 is CASSLSARAPYEQYF. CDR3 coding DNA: TGTGCCAGCAGTTTATCGGCCAGGGCACCCTACGAGCAGTACTTC.

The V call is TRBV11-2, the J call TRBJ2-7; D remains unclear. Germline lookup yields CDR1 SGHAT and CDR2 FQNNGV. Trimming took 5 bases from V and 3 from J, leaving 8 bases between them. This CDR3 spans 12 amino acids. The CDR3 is CASSLYNYEQYF. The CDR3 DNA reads TGTGCCAGCAGCCTCTATAACTACGAGCAGTACTTC. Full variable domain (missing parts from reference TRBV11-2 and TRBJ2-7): EAGVAQSPRYKIIEKRQSVAFWCNPISGHATLYWYQQILGQGPKLLIQFQNNGVVDDSQLPKDRFSAERLKGVDSTLKIQPAKLEDSAVYLCASSLYNYEQYFGPGTRLTVT.

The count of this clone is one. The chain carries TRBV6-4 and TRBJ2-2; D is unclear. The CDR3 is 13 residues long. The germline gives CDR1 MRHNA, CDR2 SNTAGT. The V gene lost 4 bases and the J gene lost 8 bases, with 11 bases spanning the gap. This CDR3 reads CASSAQTTGELFF. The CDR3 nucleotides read TGTGCCAGCAGTGCCCAAACGACAGGGGAGCTGTTTTTT.

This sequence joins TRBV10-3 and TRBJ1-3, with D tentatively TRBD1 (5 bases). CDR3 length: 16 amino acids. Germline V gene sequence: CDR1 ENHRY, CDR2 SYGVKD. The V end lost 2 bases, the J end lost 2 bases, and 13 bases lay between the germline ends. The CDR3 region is CAISELRGDPGNTIYF. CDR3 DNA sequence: TGTGCCATCAGTGAGCTACGGGGGGACCCTGGAAACACCATATATTTT.

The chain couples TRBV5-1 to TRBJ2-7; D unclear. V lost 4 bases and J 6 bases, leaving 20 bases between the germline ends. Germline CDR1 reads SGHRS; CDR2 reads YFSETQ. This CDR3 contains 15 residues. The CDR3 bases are TGCGCCAGCAGCGTGAAACCTGGGCAGGCCGTCGAGCAGTACTTC. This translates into CASSVKPGQAVEQYF.

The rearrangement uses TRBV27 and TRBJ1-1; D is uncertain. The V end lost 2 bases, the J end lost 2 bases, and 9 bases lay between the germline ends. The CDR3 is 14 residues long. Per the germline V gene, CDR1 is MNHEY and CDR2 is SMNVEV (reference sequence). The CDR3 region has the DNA TGTGCCAGCAGTTTACTGCCAGGCAACACTGAAGCTTTCTTT. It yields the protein CASSLLPGNTEAFF.

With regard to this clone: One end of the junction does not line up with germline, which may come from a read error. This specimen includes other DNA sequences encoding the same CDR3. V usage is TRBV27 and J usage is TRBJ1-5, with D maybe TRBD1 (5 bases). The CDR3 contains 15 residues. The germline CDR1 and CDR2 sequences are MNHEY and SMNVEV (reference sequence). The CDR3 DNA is TGTGCTAGCAGTTTTAGGGGATATAGCAATCAGCCCCAGCATTTT. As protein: CASSFRGYSNQPQHF.

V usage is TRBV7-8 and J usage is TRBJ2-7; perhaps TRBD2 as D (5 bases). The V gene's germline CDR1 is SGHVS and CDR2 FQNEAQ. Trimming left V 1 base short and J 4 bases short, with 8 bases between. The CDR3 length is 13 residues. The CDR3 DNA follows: TGTGCCAGCAGCTTAGGGCTAGCATACGAGCAGTACTTC. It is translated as CASSLGLAYEQYF. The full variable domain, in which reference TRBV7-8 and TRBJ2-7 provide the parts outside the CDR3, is GAGVSQSPRYKVAKRGQDVALRCDPISGHVSLFWYQQALGQGPEFLTYFQNEAQLDKSGLPSDRFFAERPEGSVSTLKIQRTQQEDSAVYLCASSLGLAYEQYFGPGTRLTVT.

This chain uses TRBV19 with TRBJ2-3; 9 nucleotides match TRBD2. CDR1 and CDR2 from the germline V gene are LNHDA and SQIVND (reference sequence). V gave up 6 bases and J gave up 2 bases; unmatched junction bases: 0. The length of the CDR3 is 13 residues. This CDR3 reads CASRGLATDTQYF. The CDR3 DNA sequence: TGTGCCAGTAGGGGACTAGCCACAGATACGCAGTATTTT.

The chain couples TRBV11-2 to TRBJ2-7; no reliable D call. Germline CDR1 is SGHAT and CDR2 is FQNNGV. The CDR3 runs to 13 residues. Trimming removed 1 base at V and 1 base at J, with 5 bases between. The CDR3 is CASSLATSYEQYF. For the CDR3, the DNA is TGTGCCAGCAGCTTAGCGACTTCCTACGAGCAGTACTTC.

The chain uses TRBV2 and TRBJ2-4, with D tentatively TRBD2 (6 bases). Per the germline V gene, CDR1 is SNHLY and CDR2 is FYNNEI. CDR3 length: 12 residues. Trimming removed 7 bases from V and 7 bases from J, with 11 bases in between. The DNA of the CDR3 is TGTGCCAGCAACACGGGAGTGAACATTCAGTACTTC. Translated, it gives CASNTGVNIQYF. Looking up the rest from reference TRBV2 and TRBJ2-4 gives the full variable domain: EPEVTQTPSHQVTQMGQEVILRCVPISNHLYFYWYRQILGQKVEFLVSFYNNEISEKSEIFDDQFSVERPDGSNFTLKIRSTKLEDSAMYFCASNTGVNIQYFGAGTRLSVL.

This CDR3 reads CASSLGAQMGTEAFF. CDR3 coding DNA: TGCGCCAGCAGCTTGGGGGCCCAGATGGGCACTGAAGCTTTCTTT. The chain joins TRBV5-1 to TRBJ1-1; D is unresolved. The CDR3 has 15 residues. V was trimmed by 0 bases and J by 4 bases, leaving 13 bases between them. The germline V gene encodes CDR1 SGHRS and CDR2 YFSETQ. The full variable domain, completed using reference TRBV5-1 and TRBJ1-1, is KAGVTQTPRYLIKTRGQQVTLSCSPISGHRSVSWYQQTPGQGLQFLFEYFSETQRNKGNFPGRFSGRQFSNSRSEMNVSTLELGDSALYLCASSLGAQMGTEAFFGQGTRLTVV.

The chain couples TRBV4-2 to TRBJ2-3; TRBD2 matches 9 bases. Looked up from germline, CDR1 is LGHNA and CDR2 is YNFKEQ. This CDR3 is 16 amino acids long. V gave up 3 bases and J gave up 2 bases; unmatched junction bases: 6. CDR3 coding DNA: TGTGCCAGCAGCCAGTCAAGCGGGGGGACCACAGATACGCAGTATTTT. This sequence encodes CASSQSSGGTTDTQYF.

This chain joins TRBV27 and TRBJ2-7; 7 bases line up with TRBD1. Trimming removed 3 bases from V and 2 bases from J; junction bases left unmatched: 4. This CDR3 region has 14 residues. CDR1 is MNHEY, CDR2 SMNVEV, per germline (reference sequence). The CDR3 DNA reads TGTGCCAGCAGTTTGAGGACAGGTGCCTACGAGCAGTACTTC. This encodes CASSLRTGAYEQYF.

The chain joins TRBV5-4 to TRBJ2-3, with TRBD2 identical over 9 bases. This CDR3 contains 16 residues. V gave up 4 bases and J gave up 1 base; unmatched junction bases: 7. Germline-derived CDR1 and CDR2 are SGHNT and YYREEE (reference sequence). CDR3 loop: CASSPIAGAGTDTQYF. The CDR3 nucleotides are TGTGCCAGCAGCCCCATAGCGGGGGCTGGCACAGATACGCAGTATTTT.

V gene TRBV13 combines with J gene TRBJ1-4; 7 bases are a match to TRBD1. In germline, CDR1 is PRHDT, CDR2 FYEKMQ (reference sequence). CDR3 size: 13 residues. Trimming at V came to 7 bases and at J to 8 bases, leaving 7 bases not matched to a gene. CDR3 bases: TGTGCCAGCACCGGGACAGCAGGGGAAAAACTGTTTTTT. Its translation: CASTGTAGEKLFF.

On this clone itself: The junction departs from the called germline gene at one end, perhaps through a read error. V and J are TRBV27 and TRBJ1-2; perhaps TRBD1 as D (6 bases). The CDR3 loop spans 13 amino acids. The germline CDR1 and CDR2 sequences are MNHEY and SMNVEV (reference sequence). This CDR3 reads CASSLWAGAGYPF. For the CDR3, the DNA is TGTGCCAGCAGTTTATGGGCAGGGGCTGGCTACCCCTTC.

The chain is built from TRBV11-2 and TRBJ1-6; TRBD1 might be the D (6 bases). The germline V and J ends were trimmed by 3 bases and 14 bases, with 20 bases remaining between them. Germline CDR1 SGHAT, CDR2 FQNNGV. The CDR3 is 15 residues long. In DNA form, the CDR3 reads TGTGCCAGCAGCTTCACCGGGACACGAGGACCGTCCCTCCACTTT. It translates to CASSFTGTRGPSLHF.

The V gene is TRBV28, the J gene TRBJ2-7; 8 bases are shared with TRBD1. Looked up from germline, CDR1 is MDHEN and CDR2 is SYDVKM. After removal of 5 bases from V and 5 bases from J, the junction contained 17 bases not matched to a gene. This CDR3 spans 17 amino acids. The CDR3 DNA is TGTGCCAGCAGTCCGACCCTCGGACAGGGTCAATTAGACGAGCAGTACTTC. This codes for CASSPTLGQGQLDEQYF. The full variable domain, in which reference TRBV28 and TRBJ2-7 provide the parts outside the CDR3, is DVKVTQSSRYLVKRTGEKVFLECVQDMDHENMFWYRQDPGLGLRLIYFSYDVKMKEKGDIPEGYSVSREKKERFSLILESASTNQTSMYLCASSPTLGQGQLDEQYFGPGTRLTVT.

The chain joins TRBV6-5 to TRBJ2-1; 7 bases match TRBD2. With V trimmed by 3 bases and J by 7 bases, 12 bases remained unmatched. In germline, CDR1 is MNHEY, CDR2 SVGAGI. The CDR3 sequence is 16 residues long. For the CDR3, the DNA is TGTGCCAGCAGTTATCACGGCGGGGGTCCAGGGAATGAGCAGTTCTTC. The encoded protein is CASSYHGGGPGNEQFF.

The CDR3 DNA follows: TGTGCCAGCAGCCGCACAGGGAACACTGAAGCTTTCTTT. Its translation: CASSRTGNTEAFF. This chain joins TRBV9 and TRBJ1-1; D is perhaps TRBD1 (5 bases). The CDR3 has 13 residues. The V and J ends lost 4 bases and 1 base respectively, with 8 bases between them. Looked up from germline, CDR1 is SGDLS and CDR2 is YYNGEE.

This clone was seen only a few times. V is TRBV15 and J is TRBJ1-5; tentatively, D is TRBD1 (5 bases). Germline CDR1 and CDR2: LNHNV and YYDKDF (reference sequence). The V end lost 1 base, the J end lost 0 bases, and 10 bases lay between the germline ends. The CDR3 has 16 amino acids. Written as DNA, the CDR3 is TGTGCCACCAGCAGAGGCGGGACGGATAGCAATCAGCCCCAGCATTTT. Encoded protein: CATSRGGTDSNQPQHF.

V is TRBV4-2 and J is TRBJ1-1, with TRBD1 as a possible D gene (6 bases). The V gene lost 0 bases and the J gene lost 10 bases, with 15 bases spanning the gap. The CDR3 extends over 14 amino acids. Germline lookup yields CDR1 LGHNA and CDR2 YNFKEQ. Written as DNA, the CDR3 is TGTGCCAGCAGCCAAGACCGGCAGGGGAGTGGAGCTTTCTTT. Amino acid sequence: CASSQDRQGSGAFF.

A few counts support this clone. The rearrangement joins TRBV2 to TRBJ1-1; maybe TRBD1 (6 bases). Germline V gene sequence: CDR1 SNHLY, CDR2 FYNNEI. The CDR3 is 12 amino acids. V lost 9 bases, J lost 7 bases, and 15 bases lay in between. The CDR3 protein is CARQQGRSEAFF. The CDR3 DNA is TGTGCCAGACAACAGGGAAGGAGTGAAGCTTTCTTT.

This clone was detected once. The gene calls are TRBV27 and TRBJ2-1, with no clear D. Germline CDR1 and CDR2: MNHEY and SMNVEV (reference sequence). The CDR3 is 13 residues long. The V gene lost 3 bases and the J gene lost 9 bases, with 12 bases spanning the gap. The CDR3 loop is CASSFYKASEQFF. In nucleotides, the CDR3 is TGTGCCAGCAGTTTTTACAAAGCTAGTGAGCAGTTCTTC.

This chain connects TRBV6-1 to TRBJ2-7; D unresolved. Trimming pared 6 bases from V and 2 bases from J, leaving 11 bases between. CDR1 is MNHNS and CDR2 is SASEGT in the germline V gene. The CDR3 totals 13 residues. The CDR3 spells CASSREAPYEQYF. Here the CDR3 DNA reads TGTGCCAGCAGCCGAGAGGCTCCCTACGAGCAGTACTTC.

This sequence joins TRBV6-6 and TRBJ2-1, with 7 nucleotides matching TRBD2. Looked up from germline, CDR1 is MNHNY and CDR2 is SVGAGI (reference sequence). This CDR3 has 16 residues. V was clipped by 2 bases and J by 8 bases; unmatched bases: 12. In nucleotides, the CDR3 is TGTGCCAGCAGTTACCCCCTTAGACTAGCAATGGATGAGCAGTTCTTC. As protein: CASSYPLRLAMDEQFF.

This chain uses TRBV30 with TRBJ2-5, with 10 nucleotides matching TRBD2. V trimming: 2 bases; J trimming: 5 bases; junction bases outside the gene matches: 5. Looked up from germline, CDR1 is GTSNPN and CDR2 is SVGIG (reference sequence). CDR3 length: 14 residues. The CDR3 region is CAWSPSGGRETQYF. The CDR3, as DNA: TGTGCCTGGAGTCCTAGCGGGGGCCGGGAGACCCAGTACTTC.

The chain's CDR3 is CATSRPRAGEETQYF. The DNA for the CDR3 is TGTGCCACCAGCAGACCCCGAGCGGGAGAAGAGACCCAGTACTTC. This chain joins TRBV15 and TRBJ2-5; TRBD2 matches 8 bases. Germline CDR1 is LNHNV and CDR2 is YYDKDF (reference sequence). The CDR3 is 15 residues long. V was clipped by 2 bases and J by 3 bases; unmatched bases: 5.